The 29 T cell receptor beta chains below all came from one sample that was sequenced in a study of T cell responses to AZD1222 COVID-19 vaccine. Data came from immunoSEQ multiplex PCR; TCRdb stores just in-frame clones and leaves some out. Among approximately 100,000 clones listed, around nine tenths were seen once. The sample here was peripheral blood, taken on day 0 of AZD1222 vaccination. These receptors all come from an adult in good health.

The V and J genes are TRBV29-1 and TRBJ2-7; 9 nucleotides match TRBD2. The trim removed 4 bases at V and 2 bases at J, leaving 9 bases unmatched. Germline V CDR1 and CDR2: SQVTM, ANQGSEA. This CDR3 is 15 amino acids long. CDR3 residues: CSVGHRLADAYEQYF. The CDR3 DNA is TGCAGCGTTGGACACCGACTAGCGGACGCCTACGAGCAGTACTTC.

The chain recombines TRBV5-4 with TRBJ1-5, with TRBD1 identical over 7 bases. The CDR3 extends over 16 amino acids. The germline gives CDR1 SGHNT, CDR2 YYREEE (reference sequence). Trimming took 4 bases from V and 0 from J; bases not matched to a gene: 7. The CDR3: CASSLNRGYSNQPQHF. The CDR3 region has the DNA TGTGCCAGCAGCCTGAACAGGGGATATAGCAATCAGCCCCAGCATTTT.

The chain carries TRBV11-2 and TRBJ1-1; no clear D. Trimming pared 4 bases from V and 0 bases from J, leaving 9 bases between. The CDR3 consists of 14 residues. Germline loops: CDR1 SGHAT, CDR2 FQNNGV. The CDR3 loop is CASSSRTVNTEAFF. For the CDR3, the DNA is TGTGCCAGCAGCTCCCGAACAGTGAACACTGAAGCTTTCTTT. The full variable domain, in which reference TRBV11-2 and TRBJ1-1 provide the parts outside the CDR3, is EAGVAQSPRYKIIEKRQSVAFWCNPISGHATLYWYQQILGQGPKLLIQFQNNGVVDDSQLPKDRFSAERLKGVDSTLKIQPAKLEDSAVYLCASSSRTVNTEAFFGQGTRLTVV.

The J gene is TRBJ1-2, the V gene TRBV9; TRBD1 might be the D (5 bases). Trimming left V 0 bases short and J 5 bases short, with 17 bases between. This CDR3 has 16 amino acids. Germline V CDR1 and CDR2: SGDLS, YYNGEE. DNA of the CDR3: TGTGCCAGCAGCGTAGGGGAGAGCTCAGGGAGGTATGGCTACACCTTC. This codes for CASSVGESSGRYGYTF.

This rearrangement joins TRBV18 to TRBJ1-5, with 9 positions matching TRBD1. Germline-derived CDR1 and CDR2 are KGHSH and LQKENI. V dropped 2 bases and J dropped 6; count of bases not matched to a gene: 5. The CDR3 is 15 amino acids. The CDR3 reads CASSPAGTGTQPQHF. The CDR3, as DNA: TGTGCCAGCTCACCAGCCGGGACAGGGACTCAGCCCCAGCATTTT.

The CDR3 coding sequence is TGTGCCAGCAGTTTTACTGGTCAGGGAGAAAAACTGTTTTTT. Its translation: CASSFTGQGEKLFF. This rearrangement joins TRBV28 to TRBJ1-4, with a tentative D call TRBD1 (5 bases). The CDR3 covers 14 residues. Germline lookup yields CDR1 MDHEN and CDR2 SYDVKM. V lost 3 bases, J lost 8 bases, and 13 bases lay in between.

The rearrangement links TRBV7-3 to TRBJ1-1, with unresolved D. This CDR3 has 14 amino acids. V gave up 2 bases and J gave up 1 base, with 8 bases separating them. CDR1 is SGHTA, CDR2 FQGTGA, per germline. Here the CDR3 DNA reads TGTGCCAGCAGCTTAGGGATGGCGAACACTGAAGCTTTCTTT. Translation gives CASSLGMANTEAFF.

The chain joins TRBV5-8 to TRBJ2-2; 11 bases line up with TRBD2. Trimming cost V 5 bases and J 5 bases; bases outside gene matches: 8. CDR1 and CDR2 from the germline V gene are SGHTS and YDEGEE. CDR3 length: 16 amino acids. This chain's CDR3 is CASSRSGRARTGELFF. The DNA for the CDR3 is TGTGCCAGCAGTCGTAGCGGGAGGGCCAGGACCGGGGAGCTGTTTTTT.

Here the CDR3 reads CASSFYRGPEKLFF. The CDR3 region has the DNA TGTGCCAGCAGCTTCTACAGGGGGCCAGAAAAACTGTTTTTT. The chain carries TRBV5-8 and TRBJ1-4, with 9 bases fitting TRBD1. The CDR3 has 14 residues. Trimming at V came to 2 bases and at J to 8 bases, leaving 4 bases not matched to a gene. Germline V gene sequence: CDR1 SGHTS, CDR2 YDEGEE. Supplemented by reference TRBV5-8 and TRBJ1-4, the full variable domain reads EAGVTQSPTHLIKTRGQQATLRCSPISGHTSVYWYQQALGLGLQFLLWYDEGEERNRGNFPPRFSGRQFPNYSSELNVNALELEDSALYLCASSFYRGPEKLFFGSGTQLSVL.

The table lists this clone with a few counts. The chain has TRBV19 and TRBJ2-3; the match to TRBD2 covers 11 bases. Losses at the gene ends were 5 bases for V and 4 bases for J; bases not matched to a gene: 8. The length of the CDR3 is 16 residues. CDR1 and CDR2 (germline): LNHDA, SQIVND (reference sequence). In DNA, the CDR3 is TGTGCCAGTAGTCCCAACCTTAGCGGGAGGGCAGATACGCAGTATTTT. Translation gives CASSPNLSGRADTQYF.

The CDR3: CASSRDGRGYTF. The CDR3 DNA is TGTGCCAGCAGCCGGGATGGTAGGGGCTACACCTTC. This chain uses TRBV2 with TRBJ1-2; D not certain. This CDR3 has 12 residues. Trimming took off 6 bases at V and 8 bases at J, with 13 bases between the two ends. Germline V CDR1 and CDR2: SNHLY, FYNNEI.

This chain links TRBV5-1 with TRBJ2-1, with TRBD2 matching over 14 bases. Per germline, CDR1 SGHRS and CDR2 YFSETQ. The CDR3 is made up of 16 amino acids. V lost 5 bases to trimming and J lost 9 bases; unmatched junction nucleotides: 10. For the CDR3, the DNA is TGCGCCAGCAGTAAGACTAGCGGGAGGGCCTGGGTTGAGCAGTTCTTC. Protein: CASSKTSGRAWVEQFF.

This chain connects TRBV7-9 to TRBJ1-2, with D possibly TRBD1 on 6 matching bases. This CDR3 has 13 residues. The V gene lost 4 bases and the J gene lost 8 bases, with 14 bases spanning the gap. Per the germline V gene, CDR1 is SEHNR and CDR2 is FQNEAQ (reference sequence). The CDR3 sequence is CASSSQGLVGYTF. The CDR3, as DNA: TGTGCCAGCAGCTCCCAGGGGTTGGTCGGCTACACCTTC.

This clone was seen a few times. The gene calls are TRBV4-3 and TRBJ2-1; D gene unclear. Trimming cost V 0 bases and J 9 bases, with 15 bases left between them. The CDR3 is 15 residues long. CDR1 and CDR2 from the germline V gene are LGHNA and YSLEER. CDR3 amino acids: CASSQDVVPWGEQFF. In DNA form, the CDR3 reads TGCGCCAGCAGCCAAGATGTAGTACCCTGGGGTGAGCAGTTCTTC.

This chain uses TRBV6-8 with TRBJ2-4; perhaps TRBD1 as D (5 bases). The V end was cut by 7 bases, the J end by 0 bases, with 13 bases between. The length of the CDR3 is 15 residues. CDR1 and CDR2 from the germline V gene are MNHGY and SAAAGT. The CDR3 protein is CASTKQALAKNIQYF. The CDR3 bases are TGTGCCAGCACCAAACAGGCGCTAGCCAAAAACATTCAGTACTTC.

The rearrangement uses TRBV7-9 and TRBJ1-6, with a possible D match to TRBD1 (5 bases). Germline V gene sequence: CDR1 SEHNR, CDR2 FQNEAQ (reference sequence). CDR3 size: 13 residues. Trimming left V 6 bases short and J 7 bases short, with 10 bases between. CDR3 protein: CASSYGQNSPLHF. In DNA form, the CDR3 reads TGTGCCAGCAGTTATGGACAAAATTCACCCCTCCACTTT.

This rearrangement joins TRBV30 to TRBJ1-2; D remains unclear. The CDR3 runs to 12 residues. The V and J ends lost 5 bases and 2 bases respectively, with 9 bases between them. CDR1 and CDR2 (germline): GTSNPN, SVGIG (reference sequence). In nucleotides, the CDR3 is TGTGCCTGGGAAGGGCAGAACTATGGCTACACCTTC. As protein: CAWEGQNYGYTF.

The chain has TRBV6-5 and TRBJ2-2; the match to TRBD1 covers 8 bases. The V gene's germline CDR1 is MNHEY and CDR2 SVGAGI. Trimming removed 8 bases from V and 5 bases from J; junction bases left unmatched: 7. The CDR3 covers 14 residues. The CDR3 DNA is TGTGCCAGCGTTAATGGACAGGGAACCGGGGAGCTGTTTTTT. It encodes CASVNGQGTGELFF.

The V gene is TRBV6-5, the J gene TRBJ1-3; D is ambiguous. The V and J ends lost 6 bases and 4 bases respectively, with 10 bases between them. Germline V CDR1 and CDR2: MNHEY, SVGAGI. The CDR3 is made up of 13 amino acids. The CDR3 loop is CASRSPWGNTIYF. CDR3 bases: TGTGCCAGCAGGTCCCCGTGGGGAAACACCATATATTTT.

In its sample, this clone was seen a few times. The chain is built from TRBV7-9 and TRBJ1-1; 7 bases agree with TRBD1. The length of the CDR3 is 13 residues. Trimming at V came to 8 bases and at J to 3 bases, leaving 6 bases not matched to a gene. CDR1 and CDR2 (germline): SEHNR, FQNEAQ (reference sequence). The CDR3 loop is CASQEGTDTEAFF. The CDR3 coding sequence is TGTGCCAGCCAAGAGGGGACAGACACTGAAGCTTTCTTT. Based on the CDR3 plus reference TRBV7-9 and TRBJ1-1, the full variable domain is DTGVSQNPRHKITKRGQNVTFRCDPISEHNRLYWYRQTLGQGPEFLTYFQNEAQLEKSRLLSDRFSAERPKGSFSTLEIQRTEQGDSAMYLCASQEGTDTEAFFGQGTRLTVV.

The chain carries TRBV2 and TRBJ1-2, with 7 bases lining up with TRBD1. This CDR3 is built from 15 residues. V shed 2 bases, J shed 6 bases, and the junction held 9 bases outside the gene matches. Germline V gene sequence: CDR1 SNHLY, CDR2 FYNNEI. The CDR3 region is CASSETRQGGNGYTF. In DNA form, the CDR3 reads TGTGCCAGCAGTGAAACTCGACAGGGTGGGAATGGCTACACCTTC.

The count of this clone is one. The chain combines TRBV25-1 with TRBJ2-5, with 8 bases lining up with TRBD1. The CDR3 spans 14 residues. Germline V lookup: CDR1 MGHDK, CDR2 SYGVNS. After removal of 8 bases from V and 2 bases from J, the junction contained 7 bases not matched to a gene. In DNA, the CDR3 is TGTGCCAGCGGGGACAGGATTTTGCAAGAGACCCAGTACTTC. Translated: CASGDRILQETQYF.

V gene TRBV29-1 combines with J gene TRBJ2-3; 8 bases map to TRBD1. V was clipped by 0 bases and J by 2 bases; unmatched bases: 10. Germline V gene lookup returns CDR1 SQVTM and CDR2 ANQGSEA. The CDR3 runs 17 residues. This CDR3 is CSVEEDRGQAHTDTQYF. The CDR3, as DNA: TGCAGCGTTGAAGAAGATAGGGGACAGGCCCACACAGATACGCAGTATTTT.

In its sample, this clone was seen a few times. The gene calls are TRBV19 and TRBJ2-2; 10 nucleotides align to TRBD1. The CDR3 has 16 amino acids. Per the germline V gene, CDR1 is LNHDA and CDR2 is SQIVND (reference sequence). J was trimmed by 2 bases and V by 5 bases; bases with no gene match: 5. The chain's CDR3 is CASSVDRGFNTGELFF. The CDR3 DNA is TGTGCCAGTAGTGTGGACAGGGGGTTTAACACCGGGGAGCTGTTTTTT.

The chain has TRBV27 and TRBJ2-7; 14 bases map to TRBD2. The CDR3 spans 18 residues. Per the germline V gene, CDR1 is MNHEY and CDR2 is SMNVEV (reference sequence). J was trimmed by 1 base and V by 7 bases; bases with no gene match: 12. This CDR3 reads CASKRWTGTSGSSYEQYF. The CDR3 nucleotides read TGTGCCAGCAAGCGGTGGACCGGGACTAGCGGGAGTTCCTACGAGCAGTACTTC.

The CDR3 bases are TGTGCCAGCAGCTTCGAGGGAGGGACAGATACGCAGTATTTT. This codes for CASSFEGGTDTQYF. The rearrangement joins TRBV5-6 to TRBJ2-3; TRBD2 aligns across 7 bases. The germline V gene encodes CDR1 SGHDT and CDR2 YYEEEE. This CDR3 contains 14 residues. The ends lost 2 bases at V and 3 bases at J; junction bases unmatched: 3.

The chain joins TRBV4-3 to TRBJ1-4, with a tentative D call TRBD1 (6 bases). Trimming took 1 base from V and 8 from J, leaving 14 bases between them. CDR1 and CDR2 (germline): LGHNA, YSLEER. The CDR3 spans 15 residues. In nucleotides, the CDR3 is TGCGCCAGCAGCCAAGCACTTGGGAGGGGGGAAAAACTGTTTTTT. Translation: CASSQALGRGEKLFF.

V is TRBV18 and J is TRBJ2-5; 9 nucleotides align to TRBD2. V dropped 1 base and J dropped 10; count of bases not matched to a gene: 4. Per the germline V gene, CDR1 is KGHSH and CDR2 is LQKENI. The CDR3 has 13 residues. As DNA, the CDR3 is TGTGCCAGCTCACCACTAGCGGGGGAAAACCAGTACTTC. As protein: CASSPLAGENQYF. The full variable domain, rest sourced from reference TRBV18 and TRBJ2-5, is NAGVMQNPRHLVRRRGQEARLRCSPMKGHSHVYWYRQLPEEGLKFMVYLQKENIIDESGMPKERFSAEFPKEGPSILRIQQVVRGDSAAYFCASSPLAGENQYFGPGTRLLVL.

The table lists this clone with a count of one. The chain recombines TRBV30 with TRBJ2-2; D is unresolved. The CDR3 runs to 12 residues. In germline, CDR1 is GTSNPN, CDR2 SVGIG (reference sequence). Trimming removed 2 bases at V and 5 bases at J, with 6 bases between. The CDR3 nucleotides are TGTGCCTGGAGTACACAGACCGGGGAGCTGTTTTTT. Translated, it gives CAWSTQTGELFF.